This passage covers 23 T cell receptor beta chains from one sample sequenced in a study of response to subunit inactivated influenza vaccine. TCRdb analysed the RT-PCR reads with MiXCR anew, one entry per CDR3 protein. The sample includes under 750,000 distinct CDR3 sequences, roughly 12% of them seen just once. Sequenced here: PBMCs from blood, sampled on the day of vaccination. These receptors were obtained from a man aged 45 to 65 who received an inactivated influenza vaccine.

The chain has TRBV20-1 and TRBJ2-1, with 13 nucleotides matching TRBD2. The ends lost 3 bases at V and 6 bases at J; junction bases unmatched: 5. The CDR3 loop spans 15 amino acids. CDR1 and CDR2 (germline): DFQATT, SNEGSKA (reference sequence). The CDR3 loop is CSARRTSGSLNEQFF. The DNA for the CDR3 is TGCAGTGCTAGGAGGACTAGCGGGAGTCTCAATGAGCAGTTCTTC.

This clonotype was picked up a small number of times. V is TRBV20-1 and J is TRBJ2-1; no reliable D call. V lost 3 bases and J 4 bases, leaving 7 bases between the germline ends. This CDR3 has 12 residues. In germline, CDR1 is DFQATT, CDR2 SNEGSKA (reference sequence). For the CDR3, the DNA is TGCAGTGCTAGGTGGGGATACAATGAGCAGTTCTTC. Protein sequence: CSARWGYNEQFF.

This clonotype was detected many times. The chain links TRBV12-3 or TRBV12-4 to TRBJ1-2; D is unclear. Trimming stripped 2 bases from V and 8 bases from J, with 12 bases between. The CDR3 has 13 amino acids. The CDR3 DNA follows: TGTGCCAGCAGTTTAACCAGGTGGAAAGGCTACACCTTC. Amino acid sequence: CASSLTRWKGYTF.

This clonotype was seen many times. The V call is TRBV7-9, the J call TRBJ2-7; D is uncertain. Germline CDR1 is SEHNR and CDR2 is FQNEAQ (reference sequence). V was shortened by 5 bases and J by 0 bases, with 5 bases between the two germline ends. The CDR3 covers 12 residues. Written as DNA, the CDR3 is TGTGCCAGCAGCCCTATCTCCTACGAGCAGTACTTC. Amino acid sequence: CASSPISYEQYF.

The chain combines TRBV5-5 with TRBJ2-7; weak D call: TRBD2 (5 bases). This CDR3 is 13 amino acids long. CDR1 and CDR2 (germline): SGHKS, YYEKEE (reference sequence). V dropped 3 bases and J dropped 4 bases, with 11 bases sitting between them. CDR3 protein: CASSWETAYEQYF. Written as DNA, the CDR3 is TGTGCCAGCAGCTGGGAGACTGCATACGAGCAGTACTTC.

The rearrangement links TRBV3-1 to TRBJ2-2; 8 bases match TRBD1. The junction had 18 bases not matched to a gene; V was cut back by 11 bases and J by 4 bases. Germline V gene sequence: CDR1 LGHDT, CDR2 YNNKEL (reference sequence). The CDR3 is 17 residues long. The CDR3 sequence: CASTQRLTGASTGELFF. CDR3 nucleotides: TGTGCCTCCACCCAACGGTTGACAGGGGCCTCCACCGGGGAGCTGTTTTTT.

This clonotype was seen repeatedly, ten times or more. CDR3 loop: CASSPGLAITYNEQFF. The CDR3 DNA is TGTGCCAGCAGCCCGGGACTAGCGATTACCTACAATGAGCAGTTCTTC. The chain combines TRBV2 with TRBJ2-1; 10 bases are shared with TRBD2. V shed 6 bases and J 2 bases; nucleotides not matched to a gene: 7. The CDR3 spans 16 residues. Germline CDR1 reads SNHLY; CDR2 reads FYNNEI.

This clonotype was detected only a few times. The rearrangement joins TRBV12-3 or TRBV12-4 to TRBJ2-1; D might be TRBD1 (6 bases). The V gene lost 6 bases and the J gene lost 4 bases, with 16 bases spanning the gap. The CDR3 spans 15 residues. CDR3 DNA sequence: TGTGCCAGCAGCCTAACAGGGAACCCATACAATGAGCAGTTCTTC. This sequence encodes CASSLTGNPYNEQFF.

The chain links TRBV7-8 to TRBJ2-1; 7 bases fit TRBD2. The CDR3 length is 16 residues. The V gene end was trimmed by 1 base and the J gene end by 12 bases; junction bases not matched to a gene: 15. CDR1 SGHVS and CDR2 FQNEAQ come from the germline V gene. The DNA of the CDR3 is TGTGCCAGCAGCTTAGGTTCTAGCGGACGAAACTCATGGCAGTTCTTC. Its protein product is CASSLGSSGRNSWQFF.

The genes are TRBV10-3 and TRBJ2-2; D may be TRBD2 (5 bases). CDR1 and CDR2 (germline): ENHRY, SYGVKD. Trimming removed 3 bases from V and 5 bases from J, with 10 bases in between. The CDR3 sequence is 14 residues long. Here the CDR3 reads CAISEGPGTGELFF. CDR3 bases: TGTGCCATCAGTGAAGGGCCGGGGACCGGGGAGCTGTTTTTT.

The sample holds many counts of this clonotype. V is TRBV4-1 and J is TRBJ2-5; D unresolved. Looked up from germline, CDR1 is MGHRA and CDR2 is YSYEKL. This CDR3 is 14 amino acids long. Trimming took off 4 bases at V and 0 bases at J, with 9 bases between the two ends. CDR3 DNA: TGCGCCAGCAGCCTCATTGGGAACCAAGAGACCCAGTACTTC. This codes for CASSLIGNQETQYF.

At least ten counts were recorded for this clonotype. V usage is TRBV27 and J usage is TRBJ1-3; maybe TRBD1 (5 bases). CDR3 length: 15 amino acids. The germline CDR1 and CDR2 sequences are MNHEY and SMNVEV (reference sequence). The V end lost 4 bases, the J end lost 1 base, and 11 bases lay between the germline ends. CDR3 DNA sequence: TGTGCCAGCAGTTCAGGGTTCGCGTCTGGAAACACCATATATTTT. Residues: CASSSGFASGNTIYF.

The chain has TRBV12-3 or TRBV12-4 and TRBJ2-7; perhaps TRBD1 as D (5 bases). The V and J ends lost 1 base and 1 base respectively, with 17 bases between them. This CDR3 region has 17 residues. CDR3 sequence: CASSLGWGRTTSYEQYF. The CDR3 region has the DNA TGTGCCAGCAGTTTAGGGTGGGGCCGGACCACTTCCTACGAGCAGTACTTC.

At least ten counts were recorded for this clonotype. The chain couples TRBV6-1 to TRBJ2-7; possibly TRBD1 or TRBD2 for D (5 bases each). Germline V CDR1 and CDR2: MNHNS, SASEGT. Trimming shortened V by 5 bases and J by 2 bases, and 10 bases separated the two germline ends. The CDR3 is 13 amino acids. CDR3 residues: CASSPGTTYEQYF. CDR3 coding DNA: TGTGCCAGCAGTCCCGGGACGACCTACGAGCAGTACTTC.

This clonotype has ten or more counts. J is TRBJ1-2 and V is TRBV6-1; 10 nucleotides agree with TRBD1. Trimming at V came to 7 bases and at J to 8 bases, leaving 7 bases not matched to a gene. Germline V lookup: CDR1 MNHNS, CDR2 SASEGT. The CDR3 covers 13 residues. The CDR3 coding sequence is TGTGCCAGCATCTCCGGACAGGGGGACGGCTACACCTTC. This codes for CASISGQGDGYTF.

The J gene is TRBJ1-2, the V gene TRBV29-1; D gene uncertain. Trimming shortened V by 2 bases and J by 8 bases, and 15 bases separated the two germline ends. The CDR3 sequence is 13 residues long. From germline, CDR1 is SQVTM and CDR2 ANQGSEA. The CDR3 sequence: CSVEPTDLRGYTF. CDR3 in DNA: TGCAGCGTTGAACCGACGGACCTCCGAGGCTACACCTTC.

The table lists this clonotype with a few counts. This rearrangement joins TRBV5-1 to TRBJ2-5; 7 nucleotides align to TRBD2. Germline lookup yields CDR1 SGHRS and CDR2 YFSETQ. After removal of 4 bases from V and 1 base from J, the junction contained 19 bases not matched to a gene. The CDR3 consists of 19 residues. CDR3 region: CASSGPSGKLFLGQETQYF. The CDR3, as DNA: TGCGCCAGCAGCGGGCCCAGCGGGAAACTCTTTCTGGGCCAAGAGACCCAGTACTTC.

This clonotype was observed a handful of times. V is TRBV28 and J is TRBJ2-1, with D perhaps being TRBD1 or TRBD2 (5 bases each). Between the trimmed V and J ends, which lost 6 bases and 6 bases, there was a span of 12 bases. The length of the CDR3 is 13 residues. The germline CDR1 and CDR2 sequences are MDHEN and SYDVKM. The CDR3 coding sequence is TGTGCCAGCAGGGGTGGGACGGCCAATGAGCAGTTCTTC. This gives the protein CASRGGTANEQFF.

The rearrangement uses TRBV18 and TRBJ2-5; no clear D. With 2 bases removed from V and 2 bases from J, the gap between germline ends came to 9 bases. CDR1 and CDR2 from the germline V gene are KGHSH and LQKENI. The CDR3 is made up of 14 amino acids. The CDR3 here is CASSPGIEQETQYF. CDR3 in DNA: TGTGCCAGCTCACCAGGGATAGAACAAGAGACCCAGTACTTC.

The chain is built from TRBV7-2 and TRBJ2-7; 8 nucleotides line up with TRBD2. The germline CDR1 and CDR2 sequences are SGHTA and FQGNSA. V lost 1 base and J lost 0; bases outside the gene matches: 5. The CDR3 is 16 residues long. This chain's CDR3 is CASSLVGGGSSYEQYF. CDR3 DNA sequence: TGTGCCAGCAGCTTAGTAGGCGGGGGGAGCTCCTACGAGCAGTACTTC. Drawing the rest from reference TRBV7-2 and TRBJ2-7, the complete variable domain is GAGVSQSPSNKVTEKGKDVELRCDPISGHTALYWYRQSLGQGLEFLIYFQGNSAPDKSGLPSDRFSAERTGGSVSTLTIQRTQQEDSAVYLCASSLVGGGSSYEQYFGPGTRLTVT.

The chain links TRBV12-3 or TRBV12-4 to TRBJ1-4; 8 bases are shared with TRBD1. Trimming removed 6 bases from V and 7 bases from J; junction bases left unmatched: 10. CDR3 size: 15 residues. CDR3 nucleotides: TGTGCCAGCAGCTGGCAGGGGGCGGTTGGTGAAAAACTGTTTTTT. Translation: CASSWQGAVGEKLFF.

This clonotype was counted only a few times. The chain has TRBV11-1 and TRBJ2-3; 9 bases agree with TRBD2. The CDR3 is 19 residues long. The J segment lost 2 bases and the V segment lost 8 bases, leaving 20 bases of the junction unmatched. Germline V gene lookup returns CDR1 SGHAT and CDR2 FQDESV (reference sequence). CDR3 sequence: CASWPSYLQASGNTDTQYF. DNA of the CDR3: TGTGCCAGCTGGCCCTCCTACCTCCAGGCTAGCGGGAACACAGATACGCAGTATTTT.

This clonotype was counted at least ten times. The chain joins TRBV5-1 to TRBJ1-2; 11 bases fit TRBD1. There are 14 residues in the CDR3. After removal of 8 bases from V and 4 bases from J, the junction contained 7 bases not matched to a gene. Germline V lookup: CDR1 SGHRS, CDR2 YFSETQ. The CDR3, as DNA: TGCGCCAGTAAAGGACAGGGGGCTTTCTATGGCTACACCTTC. Translating it yields CASKGQGAFYGYTF. The whole variable domain, filled in from reference TRBV5-1 and TRBJ1-2, reads KAGVTQTPRYLIKTRGQQVTLSCSPISGHRSVSWYQQTPGQGLQFLFEYFSETQRNKGNFPGRFSGRQFSNSRSEMNVSTLELGDSALYLCASKGQGAFYGYTFGSGTRLTVV.